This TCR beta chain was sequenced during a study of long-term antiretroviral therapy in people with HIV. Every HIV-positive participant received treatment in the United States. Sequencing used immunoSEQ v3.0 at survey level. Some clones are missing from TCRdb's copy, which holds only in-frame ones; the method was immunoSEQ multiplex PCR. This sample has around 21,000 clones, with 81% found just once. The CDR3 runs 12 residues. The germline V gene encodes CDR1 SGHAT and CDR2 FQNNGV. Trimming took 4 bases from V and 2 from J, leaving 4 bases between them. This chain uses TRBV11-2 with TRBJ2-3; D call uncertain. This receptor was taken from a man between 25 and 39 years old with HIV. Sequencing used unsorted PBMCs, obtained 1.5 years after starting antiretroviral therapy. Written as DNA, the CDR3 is TGTGCCAGCAGCTCAGTCACAGATACGCAGTATTTT. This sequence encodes CASSSVTDTQYF. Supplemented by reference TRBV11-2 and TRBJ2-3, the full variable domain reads EAGVAQSPRYKIIEKRQSVAFWCNPISGHATLYWYQQILGQGPKLLIQFQNNGVVDDSQLPKDRFSAERLKGVDSTLKIQPAKLEDSAVYLCASSSVTDTQYFGPGTRLTVL.